Each of the 9 T cell receptor beta chains below was sequenced from the same sample in a study of T cells in Graves' hyperthyroidism and ophthalmopathy. Amplified TCR beta CDR3 regions derived from RNA transcripts. HTBI primers drove first-round RT-PCR of the TCR CDR3. MiXCR, run by TCRdb on the multiplex PCR reads, gives a single entry per CDR3 protein. The table has hundreds of thousands of distinct CDR3 sequences, more than 15% seen once. Sequencing input: blood. The origin of the receptors is a woman in her thirties or forties with Graves' ophthalmopathy.

The J gene is TRBJ2-5, the V gene TRBV19, with 10 positions matching TRBD2. V lost 4 bases and J lost 5; bases outside the gene matches: 25. Germline-derived CDR1 and CDR2 are LNHDA and SQIVND (reference sequence). The CDR3 is made up of 21 amino acids. The CDR3 DNA sequence: TGTGCCAGTAGTACACCGGGCCTAGGACTAGCGGCCTACGGAAAGGGGGAGACCCAGTACTTC. Its translation is CASSTPGLGLAAYGKGETQYF.

Remarks on this clonotype: This clone may be a read error of a much larger clone one base away. This rearrangement joins TRBV3-1 to TRBJ1-1; D remains ambiguous. The CDR3 totals 16 residues. The germline CDR1 and CDR2 sequences are LGHDT and YNNKEL (reference sequence). The CDR3 nucleotides are TGTGCCAGCAGCCAAGAAGCCGACACGATGAACGCTGAAGCTTTCTTT. Protein: CASSQEADTMNAEAFF.

The gene calls are TRBV11-2 and TRBJ2-7; 8 bases agree with TRBD2. The CDR3 covers 16 residues. In germline, CDR1 is SGHAT, CDR2 FQNNGV. V gave up 5 bases and J gave up 6 bases; unmatched junction bases: 15. This CDR3 is CASSPTTGTRIPEQYF. DNA for the CDR3: TGTGCCAGCAGCCCCACAACCGGGACTAGAATCCCCGAGCAGTACTTC.

V usage is TRBV6-1 and J usage is TRBJ1-4; D is possibly TRBD1 (5 bases). The CDR3 runs 13 residues. From germline, CDR1 is MNHNS and CDR2 SASEGT. V gave up 7 bases and J gave up 7 bases, with 13 bases separating them. This CDR3 reads CASTIRGGEKLFF. CDR3 in DNA: TGTGCCAGCACAATACGGGGCGGTGAAAAACTGTTTTTT.

This chain's CDR3 is CASSRGLRSSYNEQFF. As DNA, the CDR3 is TGTGCCAGCAGCCGCGGTTTGAGGAGCTCCTACAATGAGCAGTTCTTC. The V gene is TRBV7-9, the J gene TRBJ2-1; D is unresolved. Trimming removed 5 bases from V and 0 bases from J, with 14 bases in between. Germline V CDR1 and CDR2: SEHNR, FQNEAQ (reference sequence). The CDR3 length is 16 residues.

This clonotype appeared many times. The V gene is TRBV7-4, the J gene TRBJ2-7; 7 nucleotides align to TRBD1. V shed 5 bases, J shed 4 bases, and the junction held 11 bases outside the gene matches. CDR3 length equals 15 residues. The germline V gene encodes CDR1 SGHVT and CDR2 SQSDAQ. The CDR3 region is CASSLPPGQRYEQYF. CDR3 in DNA: TGTGCCAGCAGCCTACCCCCGGGACAGCGGTACGAGCAGTACTTC.

This clonotype appeared a few times. The rearrangement links TRBV4-1 to TRBJ2-1; 9 positions agree with TRBD2. The CDR3 contains 16 residues. Germline V gene lookup returns CDR1 MGHRA and CDR2 YSYEKL. J was trimmed by 2 bases and V by 3 bases; bases with no gene match: 5. CDR3 DNA: TGCGCCAGCAGCCATCCATCTAGCGGGGCCTACAATGAGCAGTTCTTC. It specifies CASSHPSSGAYNEQFF.

Regarding this clonotype: The junction departs from the called germline gene at one end, perhaps through a read error. The CDR3 DNA is TGTGCCAGCAGCCCCTCGGAGAAGAACACTGAAGATTTCTTT. Amino acids: CASSPSEKNTEDFF. The chain couples TRBV6-4 to TRBJ1-1; D ambiguous. This CDR3 spans 14 amino acids. Per the germline V gene, CDR1 is MRHNA and CDR2 is SNTAGT.

This clonotype was observed at least ten times. V and J are TRBV6-2 or TRBV6-3 and TRBJ1-2; possibly TRBD1 for D (6 bases). This CDR3 contains 14 residues. Germline CDR1 reads MNHEY; CDR2 reads SVGEGT. The V and J ends lost 1 base and 6 bases respectively, with 12 bases between them. The CDR3 loop is CASSYYQGSDGYTF. The CDR3, as DNA: TGTGCCAGCAGTTACTATCAGGGGTCGGATGGCTACACCTTC.